The 14 T cell receptor beta chains given below trace back to one sample, sequenced in a study of CD8 T cells in Susac syndrome. Random hexamers served to reverse transcribe roughly 0.5 to 1 ug RNA. TCRdb analysed the immunoSEQ multiplex PCR reads with MiXCR anew, one entry per CDR3 protein. The sample records about 280,000 distinct CDR3 sequences, approximately 81% being singletons. Specimen: CD8+ T cells from PBMCs. The receptors shown here come from a human donor with multiple sclerosis.

V and J are TRBV9 and TRBJ2-3; D might be TRBD2 (5 bases). The CDR3 is 13 amino acids. The germline V and J ends were trimmed by 4 bases and 4 bases, with 10 bases remaining between them. CDR1 is SGDLS and CDR2 is YYNGEE in the germline V gene. CDR3: CASSTSGPDTQYF. In DNA, the CDR3 is TGTGCCAGCAGCACCAGCGGACCAGATACGCAGTATTTT.

The chain uses TRBV28 and TRBJ2-1; TRBD1 aligns across 10 bases. CDR1 and CDR2 from the germline V gene are MDHEN and SYDVKM. With V trimmed by 7 bases and J by 4 bases, 7 bases remained unmatched. The CDR3 has 15 amino acids. The CDR3 coding sequence is TGTGCCAGCATCAAATGGGGACAGGGGTACAATGAGCAGTTCTTC. This sequence encodes CASIKWGQGYNEQFF.

This clonotype has only one observation. This chain uses TRBV12-3 or TRBV12-4 with TRBJ2-6; the D gene is possibly TRBD2 (6 bases). The CDR3 runs to 19 residues. V gave up 3 bases and J gave up 0 bases, with 18 bases separating them. The CDR3 reads CASSLALASELSGANVLTF. The DNA for the CDR3 is TGTGCCAGCAGTTTGGCCCTTGCTAGCGAACTCTCTGGGGCCAACGTCCTGACTTTC.

The chain employs TRBV29-1 and TRBJ2-1; 7 bases are a match to TRBD2. CDR1 is SQVTM and CDR2 is ANQGSEA in the germline V gene. J was trimmed by 10 bases and V by 2 bases; bases with no gene match: 5. The CDR3 length is 12 residues. The CDR3 loop reads CSVELREKEQFF. Here the CDR3 DNA reads TGCAGCGTTGAATTGCGGGAGAAGGAGCAGTTCTTC.

The chain carries TRBV27 and TRBJ2-7; D possibly corresponds to TRBD2 (6 bases). The germline gives CDR1 MNHEY, CDR2 SMNVEV (reference sequence). Trimming took off 8 bases at V and 4 bases at J, with 15 bases between the two ends. The CDR3 loop spans 13 amino acids. CDR3 amino acids: CASGGLTHYEQYF. As DNA, the CDR3 is TGTGCCAGCGGGGGACTTACCCATTACGAGCAGTACTTC.

The chain recombines TRBV7-2 with TRBJ2-5; maybe TRBD1 (6 bases). Germline V lookup: CDR1 SGHTA, CDR2 FQGNSA. The CDR3 has 16 amino acids. V lost 3 bases, J lost 5 bases, and 19 bases lay in between. Written as DNA, the CDR3 is TGTGCCAGCAGCTTCAACCTATACAGGGCTTTGGAGACCCAGTACTTC. Translation gives CASSFNLYRALETQYF.

The rearrangement links TRBV29-1 to TRBJ2-1, with TRBD2 as a possible D gene (6 bases). CDR3 length: 15 residues. Germline V lookup: CDR1 SQVTM, CDR2 ANQGSEA. V lost 5 bases to trimming and J lost 4 bases, with 18 bases between them. The CDR3 bases are TGCAGCGTTCTCAACGGGAGAAGTCCTTACAATGAGCAGTTCTTC. The encoded protein is CSVLNGRSPYNEQFF.

The chain couples TRBV13 to TRBJ2-1; D possibly corresponds to TRBD2 (5 bases). This CDR3 has 12 amino acids. Germline-derived CDR1 and CDR2 are PRHDT and FYEKMQ (reference sequence). V lost 5 bases and J 9 bases, leaving 11 bases between the germline ends. CDR3 sequence (DNA): TGTGCCAGCAGCACCCCCAGCGGTGAGCAGTTCTTC. Translating gives CASSTPSGEQFF.

The V and J genes are TRBV27 and TRBJ2-3, with D possibly TRBD1 on 6 matching bases. The CDR3 length is 13 residues. Per germline, CDR1 MNHEY and CDR2 SMNVEV (reference sequence). The germline V and J ends were trimmed by 7 bases and 4 bases, with 12 bases remaining between them. The CDR3, as DNA: TGTGCCAGCAACACCCAGGGGTCAGATACGCAGTATTTT. This gives the protein CASNTQGSDTQYF.

The V and J genes are TRBV6-5 and TRBJ2-1; 10 positions match TRBD2. The CDR3 has 16 residues. With 2 bases clipped from V and 8 bases from J, the junction kept 9 bases outside the gene matches. Germline lookup yields CDR1 MNHEY and CDR2 SVGAGI. CDR3 sequence: CASSYRRAGGEDEQFF. CDR3 bases: TGTGCCAGCAGTTACCGTAGAGCGGGGGGGGAGGATGAGCAGTTCTTC.

This sequence joins TRBV30 and TRBJ2-7; D unresolved. V was clipped by 1 base and J by 0 bases, with 7 bases between them. The germline V gene has CDR1 GTSNPN and CDR2 SVGIG (reference sequence). This CDR3 comprises 13 residues. CDR3 nucleotide sequence: TGTGCCTGGAGTGGACTGAGCTCCTACGAGCAGTACTTC. Its translation is CAWSGLSSYEQYF.

This clonotype was observed a single time. This chain connects TRBV11-2 to TRBJ2-1, with D tentatively TRBD2 (6 bases). There are 21 residues in the CDR3. The germline V gene encodes CDR1 SGHAT and CDR2 FQNNGV. Trimming left V 6 bases short and J 4 bases short, with 34 bases between. CDR3 DNA sequence: TGTGCCAGCAGACTACACCCCCCCCCTAGCGACCGGAGGTATTCATACAATGAGCAGTTCTTC. Translated, it gives CASRLHPPPSDRRYSYNEQFF.

The chain joins TRBV9 to TRBJ2-7, with 12 bases matching TRBD2. Germline values: CDR1 SGDLS, CDR2 YYNGEE. The V and J ends lost 7 bases and 5 bases, in that order; junction bases with no gene match: 13. The CDR3 is 16 residues long. CDR3 nucleotides: TGTGCCAGCGGCCCGCGGACTAGCGGGACGAGCGACGAGCAGTACTTC. This codes for CASGPRTSGTSDEQYF.

This rearrangement joins TRBV7-3 to TRBJ2-1; D gene ambiguous. The CDR3 covers 14 residues. Trimming cost V 1 base and J 2 bases, with 6 bases left between them. Germline V CDR1 and CDR2: SGHTA, FQGTGA. CDR3 region: CASSLNLAYNEQFF. The CDR3 DNA reads TGTGCCAGCAGCTTAAATCTCGCCTACAATGAGCAGTTCTTC.